This TCR beta chain came from a study of CD8 T cells in ankylosing spondylitis. TCRdb processed the 5' RACE reads anew with MiXCR; each CDR3 protein has one entry. The data show some 330,000 distinct CDR3 sequences, 6.5% to 10% seen once. V was shortened by 3 bases and J by 0 bases, with 18 bases between the two germline ends. The CDR3 extends over 17 amino acids. Germline CDR1 and CDR2: SGHRS and YFSETQ. Study findings and constraints: It appeared that ankylosing spondylitis blood was characterized by a TCR beta motif of several highly homologous variants.

This clonotype showed up just a few times. Its specificity is not known. V is TRBV5-1 and J is TRBJ1-2, with D possibly TRBD1 on 5 matching bases. The source of this sequence is a male donor with ankylosing spondylitis. Sequencing was done on a sample of blood, either unsorted or a sorted T cell fraction (not recorded which). The CDR3 region is CASSSPGPGNSNYGYTF. CDR3 nucleotide sequence: TGCGCCAGCAGCTCACCGGGGCCCGGGAACTCTAACTATGGCTACACCTTC.